What follows describes a single T cell receptor (beta chain). Other DNA sequences of this sample code for an identical CDR3. This table comes from immunoSEQ multiplex PCR, and its TCRdb copy is limited to in-frame clones, with some not included. The sample has about 140,000 clones, about 90% seen once. The germline V gene has CDR1 SGHRS and CDR2 YFSETQ. Trimming took off 4 bases at V and 4 bases at J, with 11 bases between the two ends. The length of the CDR3 is 14 residues. The data were obtained in a study of control samples from healthy donors and cancer patients. Material for sequencing was blood. This receptor was identified in a man between 18 and 29 years old in good health. This chain uses TRBV5-1 with TRBJ1-4, with D possibly TRBD1 on 5 matching bases. CDR3 sequence (DNA): TGCGCCAGCAGCCCAGGGACGGATAATGAAAAACTGTTTTTT. It yields the protein CASSPGTDNEKLFF.